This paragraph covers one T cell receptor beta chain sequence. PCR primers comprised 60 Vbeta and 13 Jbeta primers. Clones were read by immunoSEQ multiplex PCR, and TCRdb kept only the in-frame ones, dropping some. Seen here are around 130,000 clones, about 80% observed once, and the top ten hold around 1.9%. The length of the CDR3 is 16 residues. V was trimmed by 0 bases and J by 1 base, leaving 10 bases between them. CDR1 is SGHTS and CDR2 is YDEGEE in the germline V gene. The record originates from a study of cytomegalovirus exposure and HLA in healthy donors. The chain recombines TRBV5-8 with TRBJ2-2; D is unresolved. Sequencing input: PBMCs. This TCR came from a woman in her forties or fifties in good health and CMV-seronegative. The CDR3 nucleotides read TGTGCCAGCAGCTTGGCACTGGCAGGGAACACCGGGGAGCTGTTTTTT. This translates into CASSLALAGNTGELFF.